This record covers a single T cell receptor (beta chain). The antigen remains unidentified. This record comes from a study of shared clonotypes between healthy human individuals. The CDR3 consists of 15 residues. Germline V gene lookup returns CDR1 SGDLS and CDR2 YYNGEE. V lost 4 bases, J lost 7 bases, and 11 bases stayed unmatched. Study findings and constraints: Clonotype sharing across donors was expected to vary with sequencing depth.

Clones were read by immunoSEQ multiplex PCR, and TCRdb kept only the in-frame ones, dropping some. Among 700,000 or so clones listed, approximately 79% were seen once. The receptor comes from a woman aged 25 to 39 in good health. The rearrangement links TRBV9 to TRBJ2-1, with 7 bases lining up with TRBD1. Material for sequencing was memory CD4+ T cells sorted from blood. The subset here: CD45RA-negative fraction. CDR3 protein: CASSPRQGHSNEQFF. Here the CDR3 DNA reads TGTGCCAGCAGCCCCCGACAGGGACATTCTAATGAGCAGTTCTTC.